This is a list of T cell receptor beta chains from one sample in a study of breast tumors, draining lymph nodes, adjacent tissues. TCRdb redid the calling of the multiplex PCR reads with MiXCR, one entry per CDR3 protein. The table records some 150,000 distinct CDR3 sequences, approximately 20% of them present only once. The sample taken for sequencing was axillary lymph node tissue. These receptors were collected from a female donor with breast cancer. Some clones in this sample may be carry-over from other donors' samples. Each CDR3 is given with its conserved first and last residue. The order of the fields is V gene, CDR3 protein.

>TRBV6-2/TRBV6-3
CASSLFSEQFF
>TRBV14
CASSQRSAYTYEQYF
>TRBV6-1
CASKETSGSLQETQYF
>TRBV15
CATSRDRAGVQYF
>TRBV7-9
CASRPAGRYGYTF
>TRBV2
CAREAAGSGVGYTF
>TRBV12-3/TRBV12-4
CASSPLTGDITDTQYF
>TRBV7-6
CASSLRQGTSTDTQYF
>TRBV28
CASKGGSSYNEQFF
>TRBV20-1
CSADKGYAYEQYF
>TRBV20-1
CSATGLTNEQFF
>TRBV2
CASSEGLADSYEQYF
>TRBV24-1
CATSGGPYEQFF
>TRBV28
CASSSSLDRQETQYF
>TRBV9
CASSVADRPNQPQHF
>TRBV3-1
CASTSGYNEQFF
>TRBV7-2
CASSFGPGYSGRASYEQYF
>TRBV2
CASSETVGGEQYF
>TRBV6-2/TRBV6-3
CASSRQLAGGYNEQFF
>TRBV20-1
CSALGDNEKLFF
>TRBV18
CASSPWGGSSYNEQFF
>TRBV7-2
CASSPGIAGPYEQYF
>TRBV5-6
CASSLGRRKLFF
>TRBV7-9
CASSLVDYEQYF
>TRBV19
CASSTKPGLGPHF
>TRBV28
CASSQISGIADTQYF
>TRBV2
CASSEFLGQGYNEQFF
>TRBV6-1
CASSIRGQDRDTQYF
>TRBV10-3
CAINRDRGNEQYF
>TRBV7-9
CASSLGGKETQYF
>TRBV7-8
CASSFGTGPTDTQYF
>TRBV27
CASKGLADNEQFF
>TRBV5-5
CASSSLAKNIQYF
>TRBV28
CASSSTGAWQSLHF
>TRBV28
CASSLGGTDTQYF
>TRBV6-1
CASRYMPGGFNYGYTF
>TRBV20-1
CSATRDRGGGEQYF
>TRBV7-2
CASSFAGQGWEKLFF
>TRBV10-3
CAISESGQGDYEQYF
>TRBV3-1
CASSKGIWEKLFF
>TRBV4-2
CASSQDGTPGELFF